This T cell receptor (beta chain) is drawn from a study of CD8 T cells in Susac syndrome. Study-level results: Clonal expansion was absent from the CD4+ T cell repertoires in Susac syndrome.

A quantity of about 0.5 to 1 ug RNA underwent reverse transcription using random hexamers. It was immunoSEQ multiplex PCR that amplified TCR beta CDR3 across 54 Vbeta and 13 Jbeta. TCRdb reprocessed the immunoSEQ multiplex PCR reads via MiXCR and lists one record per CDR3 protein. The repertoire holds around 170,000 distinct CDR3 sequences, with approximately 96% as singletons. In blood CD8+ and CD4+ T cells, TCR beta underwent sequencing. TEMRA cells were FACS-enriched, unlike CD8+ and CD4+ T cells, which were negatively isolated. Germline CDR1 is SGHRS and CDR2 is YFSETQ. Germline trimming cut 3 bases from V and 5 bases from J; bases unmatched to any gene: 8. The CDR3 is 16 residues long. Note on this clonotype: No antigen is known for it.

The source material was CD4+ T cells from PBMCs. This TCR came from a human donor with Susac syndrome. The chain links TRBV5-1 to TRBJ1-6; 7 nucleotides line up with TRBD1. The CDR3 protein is CASSSDPGQNNSPLHF. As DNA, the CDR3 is TGCGCCAGCAGCTCGGATCCGGGACAGAATAATTCACCCCTCCACTTT.